Below are 18 T cell receptor beta chains sequenced from a single sample in a study of T cell repertoires in aging, cancer and after chemotherapy. Amplification of TCR beta used genomic DNA extracted from peripheral blood. A mixed TRB-A/B primer pool amplified rearranged TRB by multiplex touch-down PCR. Via MiXCR, TCRdb re-called the multiplex PCR reads, giving one row per CDR3 protein. Of about 8,300 distinct CDR3 sequences in the sample, about 33% were seen once. The specimen was blood. The source is a human donor in good health.

This chain links TRBV28 with TRBJ2-2; D remains unclear. The V and J ends lost 6 bases and 6 bases respectively, with 5 bases between them. This CDR3 has 11 residues. CDR1 MDHEN and CDR2 SYDVKM come from the germline V gene. DNA of the CDR3: TGTGCCAGCAGATGGTCCGGGGAGCTGTTTTTT. It encodes CASRWSGELFF.

This chain joins TRBV14 and TRBJ2-7; D is ambiguous. Germline V gives CDR1 SGHDN, CDR2 FVKESK. The CDR3 extends over 12 amino acids. Trimming removed 1 base from V and 6 bases from J, with 7 bases in between. The DNA for the CDR3 is TGTGCCAGCAGCCAAGTACCGGGCGAGCAGTACTTC. Residues: CASSQVPGEQYF. Based on the CDR3 plus reference TRBV14 and TRBJ2-7, the full variable domain is EAGVTQFPSHSVIEKGQTVTLRCDPISGHDNLYWYRRVMGKEIKFLLHFVKESKQDESGMPNNRFLAERTGGTYSTLKVQPAELEDSGVYFCASSQVPGEQYFGPGTRLTVT.

The V and J genes are TRBV20-1 and TRBJ1-2, with TRBD1 as a possible D gene (5 bases). The CDR3 runs 12 residues. Per the germline V gene, CDR1 is DFQATT and CDR2 is SNEGSKA (reference sequence). Trimming cost V 4 bases and J 3 bases, with 9 bases left between them. This chain's CDR3 is CSATSGDYGYTF. In DNA, the CDR3 is TGCAGTGCTACTTCGGGGGACTATGGCTACACCTTC.

This clonotype was seen more than once but under ten times. The V call is TRBV30, the J call TRBJ2-3; 8 positions agree with TRBD1. Germline V gene sequence: CDR1 GTSNPN, CDR2 SVGIG (reference sequence). The CDR3 totals 14 residues. Trimming removed 0 bases from V and 4 bases from J; junction bases left unmatched: 3. As DNA, the CDR3 is TGTGCCTGGAGTGTGGTCAGGGGGCCAGATACGCAGTATTTT. It is translated as CAWSVVRGPDTQYF. The variable domain in full, with the rest retrieved from reference TRBV30 and TRBJ2-3, is SQTIHQWPATLVQPVGSPLSLECTVEGTSNPNLYWYRQAAGRGLQLLFYSVGIGQISSEVPQNLSASRPQDRQFILSSKKLLLSDSGFYLCAWSVVRGPDTQYFGPGTRLTVL.

Only a few counts were recorded for this clonotype. V usage is TRBV6-1 and J usage is TRBJ2-1; 10 positions match TRBD1. The J segment lost 3 bases and the V segment lost 3 bases, leaving 5 bases of the junction unmatched. Germline lookup yields CDR1 MNHNS and CDR2 SASEGT. The CDR3 has 16 residues. CDR3 sequence reads: CASSDRTGGVYNEQFF. CDR3 sequence (DNA): TGTGCCAGCAGTGACAGGACAGGGGGGGTCTACAATGAGCAGTTCTTC.

The J gene is TRBJ1-5, the V gene TRBV27, with 8 nucleotides matching TRBD1. V dropped 10 bases and J dropped 6; count of bases not matched to a gene: 2. Germline V gene sequence: CDR1 MNHEY, CDR2 SMNVEV (reference sequence). The CDR3 is 11 residues long. As DNA, the CDR3 is TGTGCCACAGGGGGCTTTCAGCCCCAGCATTTT. It yields the protein CATGGFQPQHF.

The chain carries TRBV6-1 and TRBJ2-7, with unresolved D. Germline V gives CDR1 MNHNS, CDR2 SASEGT. Trimming left V 2 bases short and J 0 bases short, with 8 bases between. The CDR3 loop spans 14 amino acids. The CDR3 coding sequence is TGTGCCAGCAGTGAAATGGGGTCCTCCTACGAGCAGTACTTC. Protein sequence: CASSEMGSSYEQYF.

The V and J genes are TRBV7-2 and TRBJ2-5; 12 nucleotides match TRBD2. The V segment lost 5 bases and the J segment 2 bases; nucleotides outside the gene matches: 6. CDR1 and CDR2 from the germline V gene are SGHTA and FQGNSA. There are 16 residues in the CDR3. Written as DNA, the CDR3 is TGTGCCAGCAGCCGCAGACTAGCGGGGGCGCAAGAGACCCAGTACTTC. Its protein is CASSRRLAGAQETQYF.

This chain uses TRBV10-3 with TRBJ2-2; D gene ambiguous. Trimming took 2 bases from V and 3 from J, leaving 13 bases between them. The CDR3 contains 16 residues. Germline V gene data show CDR1 as ENHRY and CDR2 as SYGVKD. The CDR3 nucleotides are TGTGCCATCAGTGAGCCGAAGGGATATTACACCGGGGAGCTGTTTTTT. Protein product: CAISEPKGYYTGELFF.

The chain carries TRBV6-2 or TRBV6-3 and TRBJ1-5; possibly TRBD1 for D (5 bases). V dropped 6 bases and J dropped 5 bases, with 23 bases sitting between them. The length of the CDR3 is 17 residues. Germline V gene data show CDR1 as MNHEY and CDR2 as SVGEGT. The CDR3 nucleotides are TGTGCCAGCAGCCCGTTTGCGACAGCGAGGGACGATCAGCCCCAGCATTTT. Its protein product is CASSPFATARDDQPQHF.

This clonotype was found a few times. V gene TRBV7-6 combines with J gene TRBJ2-7, with 9 bases lining up with TRBD1. The V and J ends lost 5 bases and 6 bases, in that order; junction bases with no gene match: 5. The V gene's germline CDR1 is SGHVS and CDR2 FNYEAQ. The CDR3 is 13 residues long. CDR3 in amino acids: CASSPTGGGEQYF. For the CDR3, the DNA is TGTGCCAGCAGCCCGACAGGGGGAGGCGAGCAGTACTTC. Drawing the rest from reference TRBV7-6 and TRBJ2-7, the complete variable domain is GAGVSQSPRYKVTKRGQDVALRCDPISGHVSLYWYRQALGQGPEFLTYFNYEAQQDKSGLPNDRFSAERPEGSISTLTIQRTEQRDSAMYRCASSPTGGGEQYFGPGTRLTVT.

This clonotype was seen a handful of times. The chain links TRBV12-3 or TRBV12-4 to TRBJ1-2, with D possibly being TRBD1 (5 bases). This CDR3 is 14 amino acids long. V lost 1 base to trimming and J lost 7 bases, with 13 bases between them. This chain's CDR3 is CASSLDEGAPGYTF. CDR3 nucleotide sequence: TGTGCCAGCAGTTTAGATGAAGGGGCCCCTGGCTACACCTTC.

This chain uses TRBV30 with TRBJ1-3; D remains unclear. CDR3 length: 15 amino acids. The germline V gene has CDR1 GTSNPN and CDR2 SVGIG (reference sequence). Trimming cost V 6 bases and J 2 bases, with 17 bases left between them. The CDR3 here is CACTLGGYTGNTIYF. The CDR3, as DNA: TGTGCCTGCACCCTCGGAGGGTATACTGGAAACACCATATATTTT.

In this sample, this clonotype turned up a few times. The gene calls are TRBV6-5 and TRBJ1-5, with a weak D call TRBD1 (5 bases). The CDR3 consists of 15 residues. Germline-derived CDR1 and CDR2 are MNHEY and SVGAGI. Between the trimmed V and J ends, which lost 7 bases and 0 bases, there was a span of 13 bases. The CDR3 DNA reads as TGTGCCAGCACCGACGACAGATATAGCAATCAGCCCCAGCATTTT. Protein: CASTDDRYSNQPQHF.

The J gene is TRBJ2-2, the V gene TRBV5-6, with 7 bases that match TRBD2. The CDR3 has 16 residues. Germline V gene lookup returns CDR1 SGHDT and CDR2 YYEEEE. After removal of 4 bases from V and 1 base from J, the junction contained 7 bases not matched to a gene. CDR3 bases: TGTGCCAGCAGCGGGGGGGGGACCCGGAACACCGGGGAGCTGTTTTTT. This translates into CASSGGGTRNTGELFF.

The chain links TRBV19 to TRBJ1-1; D is uncertain. V was trimmed by 8 bases and J by 2 bases, leaving 21 bases between them. Germline CDR1 LNHDA, CDR2 SQIVND (reference sequence). This CDR3 contains 16 residues. CDR3 region: CASAHEGRGTNTEAFF. The DNA for the CDR3 is TGTGCCAGTGCCCATGAAGGGCGAGGTACCAACACTGAAGCTTTCTTT.

Within the sample, this clonotype is medium-sized (0.01 to 0.1%). CDR3 in DNA: TGCAGCGCCGGACAGGGTGAAGCTTTCTTT. Translated, it gives CSAGQGEAFF. The chain carries TRBV29-1 and TRBJ1-1; 8 bases are shared with TRBD1. This CDR3 has 10 residues. The J segment lost 7 bases and the V segment lost 7 bases, leaving 2 bases of the junction unmatched. Germline CDR1 is SQVTM and CDR2 is ANQGSEA.

This chain links TRBV6-2 or TRBV6-3 with TRBJ2-1; TRBD2 matches at 16 bases. The V gene end was trimmed by 4 bases and the J gene end by 10 bases; junction bases not matched to a gene: 16. In germline, CDR1 is MNHEY, CDR2 SVGEGT. The CDR3 spans 19 residues. CDR3 DNA: TGTGCCAGCAGTTCCGCCCCGGGACTAGCGGGGGGGCCAGCCAAGGAGCAGTTCTTC. Translation gives CASSSAPGLAGGPAKEQFF.